The rows below give T cell receptor beta chains drawn from one sample of a study of CD8+ T cells in alopecia areata. Assay used: immunoSEQ multiplex PCR; TCRdb lists only in-frame clones, some missing. The repertoire holds roughly 150,000 clones, around 57% seen once, with around 5% in the top ten. The specimen was CD4+ T cells sorted from blood. The origin of the receptors is a human donor in good health. Both conserved end residues are part of each CDR3. Each record gives: CDR3 length, D gene, J gene, V gene, clone size, CDR3 protein, CDR3 DNA. D genes are given only for firm matches. Rows may omit the clone size; those that give it use once, few, many or a size class.

>11|TRBD1|TRBJ2-7|TRBV29-1|few
CSVRDRGKQYF
TGCAGCGTACGGGACAGGGGGAAGCAGTACTTC
>15|-|TRBJ1-2|TRBV25-1|-
CASQTEGKANYGYTF
TGTGCCAGCCAAACGGAGGGGAAGGCTAACTATGGCTACACCTTC
>13|TRBD1|TRBJ2-5|TRBV29-1|-
CSVDGQGAKTQYF
TGCAGCGTAGATGGACAGGGGGCGAAGACCCAGTACTTC
>12|-|TRBJ1-5|TRBV6-5|few
CASSSGNQPQHF
TGTGCCAGCAGTTCCGGTAATCAGCCCCAGCATTTT
>12|-|TRBJ1-4|TRBV30|-
CAWSVRGEKLFF
TGTGCCTGGAGTGTACGGGGAGAAAAACTGTTTTTT
>13|-|TRBJ1-2|TRBV6-1|-
CASSATGAEGYTF
TGTGCCAGCAGTGCGACGGGGGCTGAGGGCTACACCTTC
>15|TRBD2|TRBJ2-5|TRBV7-2|-
CASSAGLAGPETQYF
TGTGCCAGCAGCGCCGGACTAGCGGGGCCGGAGACCCAGTACTTC
>18|TRBD2|TRBJ2-1|TRBV19|few
CASSTGLALITGNNEQFF
TGTGCCAGTAGTACCGGACTAGCTCTCATCACGGGTAACAATGAGCAGTTCTTC
>13|-|TRBJ2-5|TRBV5-4|few
CASSSLGRGTQYF
TGTGCCAGCAGTTCACTGGGCCGGGGGACCCAGTACTTC
>14|-|TRBJ2-1|TRBV29-1|-
CSVPGQNPYNEQFF
TGCAGCGTTCCAGGGCAGAACCCCTACAATGAGCAGTTCTTC
>18|TRBD1|TRBJ2-5|TRBV5-1|few
CASSPGTGGRPLQETQYF
TGCGCCAGCAGCCCTGGGACAGGGGGCCGGCCTTTGCAAGAGACCCAGTACTTC
>14|TRBD1|TRBJ1-1|TRBV5-1|few
CASSQIGQGTEAFF
TGCGCCAGCAGCCAAATTGGACAGGGGACTGAAGCTTTCTTT
>14|TRBD1|TRBJ2-2|TRBV29-1|-
CSVRQGSNTGELFF
TGCAGCGTTCGACAGGGGTCGAACACCGGGGAGCTGTTTTTT
>14|-|TRBJ1-1|TRBV14|-
CASSQGGGGGEAFF
TGTGCCAGCAGCCAAGGGGGCGGTGGTGGTGAAGCTTTCTTT
>15|TRBD2|TRBJ2-1|TRBV2|-
CASSAGDYGRDEQFF
TGTGCCAGCAGCGCCGGGGACTATGGGCGCGATGAGCAGTTCTTC
>13|-|TRBJ1-2|TRBV9|-
CASSSPAGGGYTF
TGTGCCAGCAGCTCTCCCGCGGGCGGTGGCTACACCTTC
>17|-|TRBJ2-5|TRBV23-1|-
CASSQVLGDGARETQYF
TGCGCCAGCAGTCAAGTATTAGGGGACGGGGCACGAGAGACCCAGTACTTC
>13|-|TRBJ1-5|TRBV6-6|-
CASNSDSGQPQHF
TGTGCCAGCAACTCCGATTCGGGTCAGCCCCAGCATTTT
>12|TRBD1|TRBJ2-7|TRBV29-1|-
CSVRGTLYEQYF
TGCAGCGTCAGGGGGACCCTCTACGAGCAGTACTTC
>13|TRBD1|TRBJ1-2|TRBV6-5|-
CASSYPGGDGYTF
TGTGCCAGCAGTTACCCAGGGGGCGATGGCTACACCTTC
>12|-|TRBJ1-1|TRBV29-1|-
CSVPTRGGVAFF
TGCAGCGTCCCAACCCGAGGGGGAGTAGCTTTCTTT
>14|TRBD1|TRBJ1-2|TRBV14|-
CASSQAGTGGGYTF
TGTGCCAGCAGCCAAGCCGGGACAGGGGGCGGCTACACCTTC
>14|-|TRBJ2-3|TRBV7-9|-
CASSRSGPTDTQYF
TGTGCCAGCAGCCGTAGCGGACCCACAGATACGCAGTATTTT
>13|-|TRBJ2-2|TRBV7-7|few
CASSRKVTGELFF
TGTGCCAGCAGCCGTAAGGTCACCGGGGAGCTGTTTTTT
>15|-|TRBJ1-4|TRBV27|-
CASSYYRAPNEKLFF
TGTGCCAGCAGCTATTACAGGGCTCCTAATGAAAAACTGTTTTTT
>18|-|TRBJ2-7|TRBV15|-
CATSRGWRRAGSSYEQYF
TGTGCCACCAGCAGAGGTTGGCGTCGAGCTGGAAGCTCCTACGAGCAGTACTTC
>15|-|TRBJ2-6|TRBV30|few
CAWSGVSAGANVLTF
TGTGCCTGGAGTGGAGTCAGTGCTGGGGCCAACGTCCTGACTTTC
>17|TRBD1|TRBJ1-4|TRBV27|once
CASSPMDRGVTNEKLFF
TGTGCCAGCAGTCCAATGGACAGGGGAGTGACTAATGAAAAACTGTTTTTT
>15|-|TRBJ1-5|TRBV28|few
CASRESSGSNQPQHF
TGTGCCAGCAGGGAAAGTTCTGGAAGCAATCAGCCCCAGCATTTT
>14|TRBD1|TRBJ1-1|TRBV7-3|-
CASSLTGSVTEAFF
TGTGCCAGCAGCTTGACAGGGTCCGTCACTGAAGCTTTCTTT
>16|TRBD1|TRBJ2-2|TRBV28|few
CASSPRTGGAGGELFF
TGTGCCAGCAGTCCCCGGACAGGGGGCGCGGGCGGGGAGCTGTTTTTT